The rows below give T cell receptor beta chains drawn from one sample of a study of metastatic and nonmetastatic thyroid tumors. From the PCR reads, TCRdb re-called clones with MiXCR. This sample has 13,000 or so clones, with about 32% found just once. The sample comprised tumor tissue. These receptors came from a male donor with papillary thyroid cancer or a benign thyroid nodule (not recorded which). Some clones in this sample may be carry-over from other donors' samples. Both conserved end residues are part of each CDR3. The D gene is left open where the match is weak. Clone size is stated in some rows and not others, as once, few, many or a class when expanded.

TRBV7-6	.	TRBJ2-3	TRBD2	CASSSPARVAGGDTHYF	TGTGCCAGCAGCTCCCCCGCGAGGGTAGCGGGAGGTGATACGCATTATTTT
TRBV3-1	.	TRBJ2-7	.	CASSQQGGEQYF	TGTGCCAGCAGCCAGCAGGGCGGCGAGCAGTACTTC
TRBV7-2	medium-sized	TRBJ1-2	.	CASSSQGVYGYTF	TGTGCCAGCAGCTCTCAGGGTGTCTATGGCTACACCTTC
TRBV12-3/TRBV12-4	few	TRBJ2-5	.	CASSFGRETQYF	TGTGCCAGCAGTTTTGGCCGAGAGACCCAGTACTTC
TRBV28	few	TRBJ1-6	.	CASSPTGWAGNSPLHF	TGTGCCAGCAGTCCTACAGGCTGGGCAGGGAATTCACCACTCCACTTT
TRBV30	medium-sized	TRBJ1-5	TRBD1	CAWSGRGLHQPQHF	TGTGCCTGGTCCGGCAGGGGGCTGCATCAGCCCCAGCATTTT
TRBV12-3/TRBV12-4	.	TRBJ1-6	.	CASSAGAGSPLHF	TGTGCCAGCAGTGCGGGGGCGGGTTCACCCCTCCACTTT
TRBV19	few	TRBJ1-6	TRBD1	CASSGTGGYSPLHF	TGTGCCAGTAGCGGGACAGGGGGCTATTCACCCCTCCACTTT
TRBV7-2	medium-sized	TRBJ2-7	.	CASSSGVYYEQYF	TGTGCCAGCAGCTCCGGGGTCTACTACGAGCAGTACTTC
TRBV5-1	.	TRBJ2-1	.	CASSRDPDNEQFF	TGCGCCAGCAGCAGGGACCCTGACAATGAGCAGTTCTTC
TRBV6-1	.	TRBJ1-1	TRBD1	CASSQQGEFTEAFF	TGTGCCAGCAGTCAACAGGGGGAATTCACTGAAGCTTTCTTT
TRBV5-4	many	TRBJ2-3	TRBD2	CASSSKRGFTDTQYF	TGTGCCAGCAGCTCTAAGCGGGGCTTCACAGATACGCAGTATTTT
TRBV5-1	medium-sized	TRBJ2-3	TRBD1	CASSSGQGTDTQYF	TGCGCCAGCAGCTCCGGACAGGGGACAGATACGCAGTATTTT
TRBV10-3	few	TRBJ2-7	TRBD1	CAISWDRADEQYF	TGTGCCATCAGCTGGGACAGGGCGGACGAGCAGTACTTC
TRBV12-3/TRBV12-4	.	TRBJ2-1	TRBD1	CASSIPGQGAREQFF	TGTGCCAGCAGTATACCGGGACAGGGAGCCAGGGAGCAGTTCTTC
TRBV11-2	many	TRBJ1-1	.	CASSSAKTGDTEAFF	TGTGCCAGCAGCTCAGCAAAGACAGGTGACACTGAAGCTTTCTTT
TRBV21-1	few	TRBJ2-3	.	CASSMRGTSGRARTDTQYF	TGTGCCAGCAGCATGAGGGGGACTAGCGGGAGAGCAAGAACAGATACGCAGTATTTT
TRBV12-3/TRBV12-4	few	TRBJ2-2	.	CASSPPNSGLNTGELFF	TGTGCCAGCAGTCCGCCAAATAGCGGACTGAACACCGGGGAGCTGTTTTTT
TRBV13	medium-sized	TRBJ1-1	.	CASSPGNTEAFF	TGTGCCAGCAGCCCCGGGAACACTGAAGCTTTCTTT
TRBV7-8	many	TRBJ1-1	TRBD1	CASSKSRDRGRTTEAFF	TGTGCCAGCAGCAAGTCCCGGGACAGGGGCCGAACGACTGAAGCTTTCTTT
TRBV20-1	.	TRBJ1-2	TRBD1	CSALDRGYGYTF	TGCAGTGCTCTGGACAGGGGGTATGGCTACACCTTC
TRBV2	.	TRBJ2-7	.	CASRSGTAPGEQYF	TGTGCCAGCAGATCCGGGACTGCCCCTGGCGAGCAGTACTTC